Listed here is a single T cell receptor beta chain. These data are taken from a study of blood T cell repertoires in COVID-19. After removal of 2 bases from V and 5 bases from J, the junction contained 6 bases not matched to a gene. Germline V gene sequence: CDR1 GTSNPN, CDR2 SVGIG (reference sequence). The CDR3 contains 14 residues. Only in-frame clones appear in the TCRdb table, and some are missing; sequencing was by immunoSEQ multiplex PCR. This table has more than 95,000 clones, around 81% appearing once. Specimen: peripheral blood. The chain has TRBV30 and TRBJ2-4; the match to TRBD1 covers 7 bases. The TCR originated in a man aged 25 to 45 with COVID-19, enrolled during active disease. The chain's CDR3 is CAWSPTGTENIQYF. The DNA of the CDR3 is TGTGCCTGGAGTCCCACCGGGACAGAAAACATTCAGTACTTC.